This T cell receptor beta chain was sequenced during a study of T cell changes during pregnancy in multiple sclerosis. This CDR3 contains 15 residues. Trimming cost V 2 bases and J 9 bases, with 20 bases left between them. In germline, CDR1 is SGDLS, CDR2 YYNGEE. TCRdb's table, derived via immunoSEQ multiplex PCR, lists solely in-frame clones and lacks some. Found here are approximately 92,000 clones, approximately 94% of them singletons; the top ten hold less than 1%. The clonotype comes from a female donor with multiple sclerosis, enrolled in a pregnancy study. The J gene is TRBJ1-1, the V gene TRBV9, with a possible D match to TRBD1 (6 bases). Sequencing was performed on peripheral blood, taken after pregnancy. The CDR3 region has the DNA TGTGCCAGCAGCGTTGTCGAAGGGGCCGGGACAAAAGCTTTCTTT. Its translation is CASSVVEGAGTKAFF.